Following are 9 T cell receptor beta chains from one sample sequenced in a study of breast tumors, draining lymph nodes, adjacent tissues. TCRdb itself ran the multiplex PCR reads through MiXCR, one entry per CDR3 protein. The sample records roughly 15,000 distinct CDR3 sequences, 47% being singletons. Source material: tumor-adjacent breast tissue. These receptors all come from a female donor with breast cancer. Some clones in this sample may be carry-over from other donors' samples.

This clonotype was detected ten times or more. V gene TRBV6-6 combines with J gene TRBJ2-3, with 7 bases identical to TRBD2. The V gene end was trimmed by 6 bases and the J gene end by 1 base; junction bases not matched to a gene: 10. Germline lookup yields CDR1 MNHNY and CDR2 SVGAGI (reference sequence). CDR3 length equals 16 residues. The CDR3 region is CASRGPSGGGTDTQYF. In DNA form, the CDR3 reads TGTGCCAGCAGAGGCCCTTCTGGGGGGGGCACAGATACGCAGTATTTT.

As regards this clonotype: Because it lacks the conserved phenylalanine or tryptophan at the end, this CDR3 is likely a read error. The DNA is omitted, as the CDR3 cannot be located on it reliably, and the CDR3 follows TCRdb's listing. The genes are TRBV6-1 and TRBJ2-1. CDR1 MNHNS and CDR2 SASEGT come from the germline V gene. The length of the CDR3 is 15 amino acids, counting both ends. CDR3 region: CASSVGSVAGYTFGS.

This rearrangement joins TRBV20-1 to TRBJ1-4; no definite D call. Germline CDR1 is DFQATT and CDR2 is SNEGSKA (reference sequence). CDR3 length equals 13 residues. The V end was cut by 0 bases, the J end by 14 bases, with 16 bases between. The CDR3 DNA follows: TGCAGTGCTAGAGATATGAAACCAGACGGGCTGTTTTTT. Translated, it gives CSARDMKPDGLFF.

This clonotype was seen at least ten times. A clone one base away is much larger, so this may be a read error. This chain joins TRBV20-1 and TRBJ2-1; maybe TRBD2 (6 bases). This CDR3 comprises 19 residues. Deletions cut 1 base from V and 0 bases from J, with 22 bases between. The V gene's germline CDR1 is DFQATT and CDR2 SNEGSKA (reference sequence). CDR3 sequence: CSARGGGKRAIGSYNEQFF. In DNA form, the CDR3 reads TGCAGTGCTAGAGGCGGTGGTAAGCGGGCGATCGGCTCCTACAATGAGCAGTTCTTC.

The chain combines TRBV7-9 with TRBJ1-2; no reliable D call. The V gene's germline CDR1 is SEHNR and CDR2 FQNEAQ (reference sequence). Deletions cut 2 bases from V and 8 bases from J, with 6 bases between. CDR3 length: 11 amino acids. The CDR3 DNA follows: TGTGCCAGCAGCTTATGGGAAGGCTACACCTTC. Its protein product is CASSLWEGYTF.

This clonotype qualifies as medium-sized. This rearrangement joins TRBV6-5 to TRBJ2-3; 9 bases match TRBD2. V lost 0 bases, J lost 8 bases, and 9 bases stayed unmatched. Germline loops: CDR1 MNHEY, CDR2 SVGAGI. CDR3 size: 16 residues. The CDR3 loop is CASSYSGGGAHGTQYF. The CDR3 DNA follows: TGTGCCAGCAGTTACTCGGGCGGGGGGGCCCATGGTACGCAGTATTTT.

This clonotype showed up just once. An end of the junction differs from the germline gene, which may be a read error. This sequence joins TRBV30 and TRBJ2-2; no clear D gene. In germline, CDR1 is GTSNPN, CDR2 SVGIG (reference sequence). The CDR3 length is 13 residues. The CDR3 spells CAWSMSVTSELFF. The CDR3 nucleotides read TGTGCCTGGAGCATGTCGGTGACCAGCGAGCTTTTTTTT.

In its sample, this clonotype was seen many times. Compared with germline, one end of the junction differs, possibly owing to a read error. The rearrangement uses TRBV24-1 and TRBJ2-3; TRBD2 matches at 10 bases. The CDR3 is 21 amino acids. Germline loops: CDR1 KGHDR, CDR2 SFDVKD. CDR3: CATSDLPRDSLAGAWTDPQYF. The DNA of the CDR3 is TGTGCCACCAGTGATTTGCCCCGGGACAGCCTAGCGGGAGCATGGACAGATCCGCAGTATTTT.

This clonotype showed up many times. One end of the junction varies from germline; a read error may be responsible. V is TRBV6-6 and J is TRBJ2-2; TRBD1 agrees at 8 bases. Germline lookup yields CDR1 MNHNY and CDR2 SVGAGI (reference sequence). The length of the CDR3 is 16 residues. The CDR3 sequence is CASSHSQGALTGELFF. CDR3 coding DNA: TGTGCCAGCAGTCACTCGCAGGGGGCTCTCACCGGGGAGCTGTTTTTT.